Following are 20 T cell receptor beta chains from one sample sequenced in a study of blood T cell repertoires in COVID-19. The method was immunoSEQ multiplex PCR; TCRdb's version includes in-frame clones alone and lacks a portion of them. The sample lists some 130,000 clones; around 82% were seen once. The sample comprised peripheral blood. These receptors all come from a human donor in a cohort sampled during active COVID-19.

The chain carries TRBV7-2 and TRBJ2-2; D is perhaps TRBD1 (5 bases). This CDR3 has 14 amino acids. Germline-derived CDR1 and CDR2 are SGHTA and FQGNSA. Trimming pared 4 bases from V and 7 bases from J, leaving 13 bases between. CDR3 in DNA: TGTGCCAGCAGCTCTCAGGGTCCGGGCGGGGAGCTGTTTTTT. It translates to CASSSQGPGGELFF.

The count of this clone is one. The chain uses TRBV7-2 and TRBJ2-3; TRBD1 is a possible D gene (7 bases). CDR3 size: 15 residues. V was trimmed by 4 bases and J by 3 bases, leaving 14 bases between them. The germline V gene has CDR1 SGHTA and CDR2 FQGNSA. Here the CDR3 reads CASSSGGSVTDTQYF. Written as DNA, the CDR3 is TGTGCCAGCAGCTCAGGGGGGTCCGTAACAGATACGCAGTATTTT. The complete variable domain, with remaining parts taken from reference TRBV7-2 and TRBJ2-3, reads GAGVSQSPSNKVTEKGKDVELRCDPISGHTALYWYRQSLGQGLEFLIYFQGNSAPDKSGLPSDRFSAERTGGSVSTLTIQRTQQEDSAVYLCASSSGGSVTDTQYFGPGTRLTVL.

This clone was recorded once. The chain recombines TRBV5-1 with TRBJ2-1; 7 bases line up with TRBD1. The CDR3 covers 14 residues. CDR1 and CDR2 (germline): SGHRS, YFSETQ. Trimming cost V 5 bases and J 6 bases; bases outside gene matches: 8. The CDR3 region is CASRVTGTVNEQFF. Here the CDR3 DNA reads TGCGCCAGCAGGGTTACCGGGACAGTCAATGAGCAGTTCTTC.

The gene calls are TRBV19 and TRBJ2-2; the match to TRBD1 covers 8 bases. V shed 9 bases, J shed 1 base, and the junction held 4 bases outside the gene matches. CDR1 and CDR2 (germline): LNHDA, SQIVND (reference sequence). CDR3 length: 14 amino acids. CDR3 sequence reads: CASRTGWNTGELFF. CDR3 bases: TGTGCCAGCAGGACAGGGTGGAACACCGGGGAGCTGTTTTTT.

The chain has TRBV5-1 and TRBJ2-7; 12 nucleotides line up with TRBD1. V lost 4 bases, J lost 6 bases, and 5 bases stayed unmatched. The CDR3 has 14 amino acids. Germline assignment: CDR1 SGHRS and CDR2 YFSETQ. CDR3 nucleotides: TGCGCCAGCAGCCGGGACAGGGGGCAGGCCGAGCAGTACTTC. This codes for CASSRDRGQAEQYF.

The chain combines TRBV2 with TRBJ2-7, with TRBD2 matching over 7 bases. Germline CDR1 and CDR2: SNHLY and FYNNEI. CDR3 size: 15 residues. V was clipped by 3 bases and J by 3 bases; unmatched bases: 8. In nucleotides, the CDR3 is TGTGCCAGCAGTGAGGGAGGGGTGGGAATCTACGAGCAGTACTTC. Translating gives CASSEGGVGIYEQYF.

The chain recombines TRBV11-1 with TRBJ2-3; 11 nucleotides align to TRBD2. V lost 3 bases to trimming and J lost 2 bases; unmatched junction nucleotides: 4. This CDR3 spans 16 amino acids. CDR1 is SGHAT, CDR2 FQDESV, per germline (reference sequence). As DNA, the CDR3 is TGTGCCAGCAGCTTCCTGACTAGCGGGGCCACAGATACGCAGTATTTT. Translating it yields CASSFLTSGATDTQYF.

V is TRBV3-1 (or the pseudogene TRBV3-2) and J is TRBJ1-3; 9 bases agree with TRBD1. CDR3 size: 15 residues. Germline V gives CDR1 LGHDT, CDR2 YNNKEL (reference sequence). J gave up 4 bases and V 4 bases, and 5 bases lay outside the gene matches. This chain's CDR3 is CASSRDRGDGNTIYF. CDR3 sequence (DNA): TGTGCCAGCAGCCGAGACAGGGGGGACGGAAACACCATATATTTT.

This clone showed up just a few times. CDR3 bases: TGTGCCAGCAGGGCGGGGACAGTTAATTCACCCCTCCACTTT. Its translation: CASRAGTVNSPLHF. This chain joins TRBV7-9 and TRBJ1-6, with 7 bases fitting TRBD1. The CDR3 consists of 14 residues. Germline CDR1 reads SEHNR; CDR2 reads FQNEAQ (reference sequence). V trimming: 6 bases; J trimming: 6 bases; junction bases outside the gene matches: 5.

V gene TRBV6-5 combines with J gene TRBJ1-2, with D possibly TRBD1 on 5 matching bases. The V gene's germline CDR1 is MNHEY and CDR2 SVGAGI. V lost 8 bases and J lost 1, with 11 bases in between. The CDR3 totals 13 residues. The DNA of the CDR3 is TGTGCCAGCGGACGAAGGGGTAACTATGGCTACACCTTC. It encodes CASGRRGNYGYTF.

The gene calls are TRBV7-8 and TRBJ1-4; D is perhaps TRBD1 (5 bases). CDR1 SGHVS and CDR2 FQNEAQ come from the germline V gene. The CDR3 has 15 amino acids. V lost 5 bases and J lost 4, with 14 bases in between. The CDR3 sequence is CASSRDSYRNEKLFF. For the CDR3, the DNA is TGTGCCAGCAGCCGAGACAGTTACCGTAATGAAAAACTGTTTTTT.

The chain recombines TRBV27 with TRBJ1-4; D perhaps matches TRBD1 (5 bases). The V gene lost 5 bases and the J gene lost 8 bases, with 12 bases spanning the gap. Germline CDR1 reads MNHEY; CDR2 reads SMNVEV (reference sequence). CDR3 length: 13 residues. This CDR3 reads CASSGRVGEKLFF. In DNA, the CDR3 is TGTGCCAGCAGTGGCAGGGTAGGGGAAAAACTGTTTTTT.

The rearrangement links TRBV4-1 to TRBJ2-7, with 9 bases aligning to TRBD1. This CDR3 has 16 residues. The V segment lost 2 bases and the J segment 9 bases; nucleotides outside the gene matches: 14. CDR1 and CDR2 from the germline V gene are MGHRA and YSYEKL. This CDR3 is CASSQPGQGLIEGQYF. The CDR3 DNA follows: TGCGCCAGCAGCCAACCGGGACAGGGCCTGATAGAGGGGCAGTACTTC.

This clone has a handful of counts. The rearrangement joins TRBV7-2 to TRBJ2-2; 12 bases line up with TRBD2. Germline lookup yields CDR1 SGHTA and CDR2 FQGNSA. The CDR3 totals 17 residues. Unmatched junction bases numbered 5, after V lost 5 bases and J lost 1 base. The CDR3 here is CASSGLAGGKNTGELFF. DNA of the CDR3: TGTGCCAGCAGCGGGCTAGCGGGAGGGAAGAACACCGGGGAGCTGTTTTTT.

The chain is built from TRBV28 and TRBJ1-3, with D possibly matching TRBD1 (6 bases). CDR3 size: 14 residues. From germline, CDR1 is MDHEN and CDR2 SYDVKM. V was pared by 6 bases and J by 0 bases, with 9 bases between. The CDR3 loop reads CASRKTGSGNTIYF. The CDR3, as DNA: TGTGCCAGCAGAAAGACAGGCTCTGGAAACACCATATATTTT.

This chain uses TRBV19 with TRBJ1-2; 8 bases match TRBD1. The CDR3 is made up of 15 amino acids. After removal of 9 bases from V and 4 bases from J, the junction contained 13 bases not matched to a gene. Germline V gene lookup returns CDR1 LNHDA and CDR2 SQIVND (reference sequence). CDR3 DNA sequence: TGTGCCAGCGGGGACAGGTCGGTAGGGGCCTATGGCTACACCTTC. This translates into CASGDRSVGAYGYTF.

This chain connects TRBV29-1 to TRBJ1-2; perhaps TRBD1 as D (6 bases). The V end was cut by 3 bases, the J end by 4 bases, with 21 bases between. Looked up from germline, CDR1 is SQVTM and CDR2 is ANQGSEA. This CDR3 region has 16 residues. CDR3 sequence reads: CSVEFAGAVPPYGYTF. The CDR3 nucleotides are TGCAGCGTTGAGTTTGCAGGGGCCGTTCCCCCCTATGGCTACACCTTC.

The J gene is TRBJ1-1, the V gene TRBV5-1; 8 nucleotides match TRBD1. The CDR3 is 13 residues long. The ends lost 0 bases at V and 11 bases at J; junction bases unmatched: 6. CDR1 and CDR2 (germline): SGHRS, YFSETQ. CDR3: CASSLGGQERAFF. Here the CDR3 DNA reads TGCGCCAGCAGCTTGGGGGGACAGGAGCGCGCTTTCTTT. Filled out from reference TRBV5-1 and TRBJ1-1, the complete variable domain reads KAGVTQTPRYLIKTRGQQVTLSCSPISGHRSVSWYQQTPGQGLQFLFEYFSETQRNKGNFPGRFSGRQFSNSRSEMNVSTLELGDSALYLCASSLGGQERAFFGQGTRLTVV.

The J gene is TRBJ2-7, the V gene TRBV18, with 9 nucleotides matching TRBD1. V shed 6 bases, J shed 4 bases, and the junction held 7 bases outside the gene matches. Germline CDR1 reads KGHSH; CDR2 reads LQKENI. CDR3 length: 14 residues. The CDR3 bases are TGTGCCAGCTCCTTAGGGACAGGGAATTACGAGCAGTACTTC. It encodes CASSLGTGNYEQYF.

Within the sample, this clone is medium-sized (0.01 to 0.1%). V and J are TRBV7-9 and TRBJ1-5, with 10 bases fitting TRBD1. CDR1 and CDR2 from the germline V gene are SEHNR and FQNEAQ (reference sequence). The CDR3 is 14 residues long. V dropped 5 bases and J dropped 6; count of bases not matched to a gene: 4. The CDR3 spells CASSKDRGVQPQHF. The DNA for the CDR3 is TGTGCCAGCAGCAAGGACAGGGGGGTTCAGCCCCAGCATTTT.